These T cell receptor beta chains were read from a single sample in a study of T cell responses to AZD1222 COVID-19 vaccine. This table comes from immunoSEQ multiplex PCR, and its TCRdb copy is limited to in-frame clones, with some not included. The sample comprises approximately 42,000 clones, 88% of which are singletons, and around a quarter rests with the top ten. The sequencing used peripheral blood, collected 28 days after the second AZD1222 dose. The receptor source for this set is an adult who received the AZD1222 COVID-19 vaccine. Each CDR3 is given with its conserved first and last residue. The order of the fields is clone size, D gene, V gene, J gene, CDR3 protein, CDR3 DNA. A D gene is named only where the DNA matches it firmly. Size values are once, few and many counts, or a class for expanded clones, and some rows have none.

>.|.|TRBV4-2|TRBJ1-5
CASSQDGSNQPQHF
TGTGCCAGCAGCCAAGACGGGAGCAATCAGCCCCAGCATTTT
>.|TRBD1|TRBV27|TRBJ2-7
CASSAGQGIIAYEQYF
TGTGCCAGCTCGGCGGGACAGGGGATTATCGCCTACGAGCAGTACTTC
>few|.|TRBV13|TRBJ1-6
CASSFPAEGNSPLHF
TGTGCCAGCAGCTTCCCGGCGGAGGGTAATTCACCCCTCCACTTT
>.|.|TRBV18|TRBJ2-5
CASSFQGSWETQYF
TGTGCCAGCTCATTTCAGGGATCATGGGAGACCCAGTACTTC
>.|.|TRBV28|TRBJ1-2
CASWKVGGGPGYTF
TGTGCCAGCTGGAAAGTTGGGGGCGGACCTGGCTACACCTTC
>.|TRBD2|TRBV19|TRBJ2-1
CASSINGLANEQFF
TGTGCCAGTAGTATTAATGGACTAGCCAATGAGCAGTTCTTC
>.|.|TRBV6-5|TRBJ1-4
CASSPGPEGEKLFF
TGTGCCAGCAGCCCGGGTCCGGAGGGCGAAAAACTGTTTTTT
>once|.|TRBV30|TRBJ1-5
CAWSRQADQPQHF
TGTGCCTGGAGTAGGCAGGCCGATCAGCCCCAGCATTTT
>.|.|TRBV5-6|TRBJ2-7
CASSLVRAGGMYEQYF
TGTGCCAGCAGCTTGGTTAGGGCAGGGGGGATGTACGAGCAGTACTTC
>.|.|TRBV21-1|TRBJ2-5
CASSKGGTPQETQYF
TGTGCCAGCAGCAAAGGGGGGACCCCCCAAGAGACCCAGTACTTC
>.|.|TRBV6-6|TRBJ1-3
CASSYAGDTIYF
TGTGCCAGCAGTTACGCGGGGGACACCATATATTTT
>.|.|TRBV6-5|TRBJ1-2
CASSPGGGFYGYTF
TGTGCCAGCAGTCCCGGTGGGGGTTTCTATGGCTACACCTTC
>.|TRBD2|TRBV28|TRBJ2-7
CATHPGRERRYEQYF
TGTGCCACCCACCCGGGGCGGGAGCGGAGGTACGAGCAGTACTTC
>.|.|TRBV30|TRBJ2-3
CAWSGGRSYTDTQYF
TGTGCCTGGAGTGGAGGCCGAAGTTACACAGATACGCAGTATTTT
>once|.|TRBV3-1/TRBV3-2|TRBJ2-7
CASSPGASYEQYF
TGTGCCAGCAGCCCTGGTGCTAGCTACGAGCAGTACTTC
>.|.|TRBV5-1|TRBJ2-3
CASAPGSGGHADTQYF
TGCGCCAGCGCCCCTGGAAGTGGAGGCCACGCAGATACGCAGTATTTT
>.|.|TRBV7-3|TRBJ1-1
CASSLGGRNTEAFF
TGTGCCAGCAGCTTGGGGGGGAGAAACACTGAAGCTTTCTTT
>.|.|TRBV3-1/TRBV3-2|TRBJ2-1
CASTSSTPYNEQFF
TGTGCCAGCACCTCGAGCACCCCATACAATGAGCAGTTCTTC
>.|.|TRBV4-2|TRBJ1-3
CASSQEGGLTGNTIYF
TGTGCCAGCAGCCAAGAGGGGGGACTCACCGGAAACACCATATATTTT
>once|.|TRBV10-3|TRBJ1-5
CAISTDNASNQPQHF
TGTGCCATCAGTACGGACAATGCGAGCAATCAGCCCCAGCATTTT
>once|.|TRBV7-9|TRBJ1-1
CASTKGGGTEAFF
TGTGCCAGCACCAAAGGGGGAGGCACTGAAGCTTTCTTT
>.|TRBD1|TRBV5-4|TRBJ2-7
CASSIQGSYEQYF
TGTGCCAGCAGCATACAGGGGTCCTACGAGCAGTACTTC
>once|.|TRBV18|TRBJ1-2
CASSPQRGNNYGYTF
TGTGCCAGCTCACCACAGAGGGGGAACAACTATGGCTACACCTTC
>.|.|TRBV19|TRBJ1-3
CASTPGGSSGNTIYF
TGTGCCAGCACGCCCGGGGGAAGCTCTGGAAACACCATATATTTT
>.|TRBD2|TRBV3-1/TRBV3-2|TRBJ2-7
CASSQDERGRADEQYF
TGTGCCAGCAGCCAAGATGAACGCGGGAGGGCCGACGAGCAGTACTTC
>once|.|TRBV7-9|TRBJ2-7
CASSLASLTYEQYF
TGTGCCAGCAGCTTAGCGTCTCTGACCTACGAGCAGTACTTC
>.|.|TRBV9|TRBJ2-2
CASSEGTGGRGGAGELFF
TGTGCCAGCAGCGAAGGGACAGGCGGTAGGGGAGGGGCCGGGGAGCTGTTTTTT
>.|.|TRBV7-9|TRBJ1-1
CASSAKNRAFF
TGTGCCAGCAGCGCGAAAAACAGGGCTTTCTTT
>.|.|TRBV5-1|TRBJ1-1
CASGAGSSGTEAFF
TGCGCCAGCGGGGCCGGGTCCTCTGGGACTGAAGCTTTCTTT
>.|.|TRBV7-6|TRBJ2-1
CASSTRGEYNEQFF
TGTGCCAGCAGCACCAGAGGCGAGTACAATGAGCAGTTCTTC
>.|.|TRBV7-9|TRBJ2-3
CASSLSGDTQYF
TGTGCCAGCAGCTTATCCGGAGATACGCAGTATTTT
>.|TRBD1|TRBV7-9|TRBJ1-5
CASSLALGAGGPSNQPQHF
TGTGCCAGCAGCTTAGCGCTAGGGGCAGGGGGTCCGAGCAATCAGCCCCAGCATTTT
>.|TRBD1|TRBV5-1|TRBJ2-1
CASRSEGTVNNEQFF
TGCGCCAGCAGGTCTGAAGGGACAGTTAACAATGAGCAGTTCTTC
>.|TRBD2|TRBV6-5|TRBJ2-1
CASSYGRGSYNEQFF
TGTGCCAGCAGTTACGGGAGGGGTTCCTACAATGAGCAGTTCTTC
>.|.|TRBV6-2/TRBV6-3|TRBJ1-1
CASSLQGGVTEAFF
TGTGCCAGCAGCCTACAGGGTGGGGTCACTGAAGCTTTCTTT
>.|.|TRBV7-9|TRBJ2-7
CASSPPGTTYEQYF
TGTGCCAGCAGCCCGCCCGGGACAACCTACGAGCAGTACTTC
>.|TRBD2|TRBV5-5|TRBJ2-7
CASSLGGGSYEQYF
TGTGCCAGCAGCTTGGGCGGGGGCTCCTACGAGCAGTACTTC
>.|TRBD2|TRBV4-3|TRBJ2-5
CASSPPWASGFRATQYF
TGCGCCAGCAGCCCTCCGTGGGCTAGCGGGTTTCGAGCGACCCAGTACTTC
>few|.|TRBV9|TRBJ2-2
CASTTAPNTGELFF
TGTGCCAGCACAACGGCCCCGAACACCGGGGAGCTGTTTTTT
>once|TRBD1|TRBV3-1/TRBV3-2|TRBJ2-2
CASSRQGFTGELFF
TGTGCCAGCAGCCGACAGGGTTTCACCGGGGAGCTGTTTTTT
>.|.|TRBV6-4|TRBJ1-6
CASSMNGGAGNSPLHF
TGTGCCAGCAGTATGAATGGGGGGGCCGGGAATTCACCCCTCCACTTT
>.|.|TRBV15|TRBJ2-2
CASGDTGELFF
TGTGCCTCTGGGGACACCGGGGAGCTGTTTTTT
>.|.|TRBV9|TRBJ1-1
CASGAVGSNTEAFF
TGTGCCAGCGGAGCCGTGGGATCAAACACTGAAGCTTTCTTT
>.|TRBD1|TRBV3-1/TRBV3-2|TRBJ2-2
CASSAGTGNKGGELFF
TGTGCCAGCAGTGCTGGGACAGGGAATAAGGGCGGGGAGCTGTTTTTT
>.|.|TRBV7-9|TRBJ2-5
CASSHSRERTGTQYF
TGTGCCAGCAGCCATTCGCGAGAGCGCACGGGGACCCAGTACTTC
>few|TRBD1|TRBV5-6|TRBJ2-7
CASSFQSRDSIQEGYEQYF
TGTGCCAGCAGCTTCCAGTCCCGGGACAGCATCCAAGAGGGCTACGAGCAGTACTTC
>.|TRBD2|TRBV7-2|TRBJ2-7
CASSPNPLASRSYEQYF
TGTGCCAGCAGCCCTAACCCACTAGCGAGCCGCTCCTACGAGCAGTACTTC
>.|.|TRBV6-5|TRBJ2-7
CASTWTESSYEQYF
TGTGCCAGCACTTGGACGGAAAGCTCCTACGAGCAGTACTTC
>few|.|TRBV10-3|TRBJ1-6
CAIRPDRTSPLHF
TGTGCCATCAGACCCGACAGGACTTCACCCCTCCACTTT
>.|.|TRBV5-1|TRBJ2-7
CASSLVTSRVYEQYF
TGCGCCAGCAGCTTGGTTACTAGCAGGGTATACGAGCAGTACTTC
>.|.|TRBV7-9|TRBJ1-1
CASSLGGGYNTREAFF
TGTGCCAGCAGCCTAGGAGGGGGGTACAACACTCGGGAAGCTTTCTTT
>.|.|TRBV30|TRBJ1-1
CAWMLGTGIRLNTEAFF
TGTGCCTGGATGTTAGGGACTGGAATTCGCCTGAACACTGAAGCTTTCTTT
>.|.|TRBV4-1|TRBJ2-1
CASSQDGFDGPYNEQFF
TGCGCCAGCAGCCAAGATGGGTTTGACGGACCCTACAATGAGCAGTTCTTC
>.|TRBD1|TRBV3-1/TRBV3-2|TRBJ2-5
CASSQTGEETQYF
TGTGCCAGCAGCCAAACAGGGGAAGAGACCCAGTACTTC
>.|.|TRBV7-6|TRBJ2-5
CASSLESRETQYF
TGTGCCAGCAGCTTAGAGTCTCGGGAGACCCAGTACTTC
>.|.|TRBV7-9|TRBJ1-4
CASSRGSSNEKLFF
TGTGCCAGCAGCCGGGGTAGCTCTAATGAAAAACTGTTTTTT
>.|.|TRBV18|TRBJ2-5
CASSPRRETQYF
TGTGCCAGCTCACCACGGCGGGAGACCCAGTACTTC
>.|.|TRBV7-3|TRBJ2-2
CASSLTRGNTGELFF
TGTGCCAGCAGCTTAACCCGTGGCAACACCGGGGAGCTGTTTTTT